The 17 T cell receptor beta chains below were found in one sample sequenced in a study of T cell changes during pregnancy in multiple sclerosis (dated by TCRdb to the late 2010s). Receptor amplification or capture employed the immunoSEQ multiplex PCR assay. Imported from immuneACCESS, the table was reduced by TCRdb to in-frame sequences with V and J called. These copies leave out some clones; in studies compared against another copy, an unresolved V gene accounts for under half, and the cause of the remainder is not known. The sample table lists tens of thousands of clones, about 90% of them with a count of one. Of the sample, 0.86% falls within the top ten clones. The source was peripheral blood, collected in the second trimester of pregnancy. These TCRs come from a female donor with multiple sclerosis, enrolled in a pregnancy study.

The rearrangement links TRBV25-1 to TRBJ1-1, with D possibly being TRBD1 (6 bases). Trimming shortened V by 4 bases and J by 11 bases, and 11 bases separated the two germline ends. The CDR3 runs to 11 residues. The germline V gene has CDR1 MGHDK and CDR2 SYGVNS. CDR3: CASSGTVEAFF. As DNA, the CDR3 is TGTGCCAGCAGTGGGACAGTTGAGGCTTTCTTT.

The chain combines TRBV7-8 with TRBJ1-5, with D unclear. The CDR3 contains 13 residues. V was clipped by 5 bases and J by 0 bases, with 5 bases between them. Germline V gene data show CDR1 as SGHVS and CDR2 as FQNEAQ. The CDR3 DNA reads as TGTGCCAGCAGCGACTATAGCAATCAGCCCCAGCATTTT. As protein: CASSDYSNQPQHF.

This chain connects TRBV2 to TRBJ2-2; possible D gene TRBD1, 6 bases. V dropped 6 bases and J dropped 1 base, with 15 bases sitting between them. The CDR3 spans 16 residues. In germline, CDR1 is SNHLY, CDR2 FYNNEI. CDR3 DNA: TGTGCCAGCAGACCCGGGCAGGGGATGAACACCGGGGAGCTGTTTTTT. Its protein product is CASRPGQGMNTGELFF. Full variable domain (rest looked up from reference TRBV2 and TRBJ2-2): EPEVTQTPSHQVTQMGQEVILRCVPISNHLYFYWYRQILGQKVEFLVSFYNNEISEKSEIFDDQFSVERPDGSNFTLKIRSTKLEDSAMYFCASRPGQGMNTGELFFGEGSRLTVL.

V is TRBV7-8 and J is TRBJ1-2; a possible D gene is TRBD1 (6 bases). V was clipped by 5 bases and J by 6 bases, with 19 bases between them. Germline-derived CDR1 and CDR2 are SGHVS and FQNEAQ. CDR3 length: 15 residues. Here the CDR3 reads CASSEQGSAAHGYTF. The CDR3 DNA sequence: TGTGCCAGCAGCGAACAGGGTTCCGCGGCTCATGGCTACACCTTC.

This chain connects TRBV6-5 to TRBJ2-3, with 10 bases identical to TRBD2. The trim removed 8 bases at V and 1 base at J, leaving 6 bases unmatched. The length of the CDR3 is 15 residues. The V gene's germline CDR1 is MNHEY and CDR2 SVGAGI. The CDR3 DNA reads as TGTGCCAGCTGTATAGCGGGGGGCCGCACAGATACGCAGTATTTT. As protein: CASCIAGGRTDTQYF.

This chain links TRBV30 with TRBJ1-3; D ambiguous. The CDR3 runs 13 residues. The V end lost 5 bases, the J end lost 0 bases, and 8 bases lay between the germline ends. Germline-derived CDR1 and CDR2 are GTSNPN and SVGIG (reference sequence). The CDR3 spells CAWAASSGNTIYF. DNA for the CDR3: TGTGCCTGGGCGGCGAGCTCTGGAAACACCATATATTTT.

V usage is TRBV5-6 and J usage is TRBJ2-3; 8 bases are a match to TRBD2. Germline values: CDR1 SGHDT, CDR2 YYEEEE. V gave up 2 bases and J gave up 6 bases; unmatched junction bases: 8. The CDR3 is made up of 15 amino acids. The CDR3 bases are TGTGCCAGCAGCTTTTCAGCGGGGGCCAGGGATACGCAGTATTTT. It codes for CASSFSAGARDTQYF.

This sequence joins TRBV18 and TRBJ1-2; D might be TRBD1 (5 bases). Germline-derived CDR1 and CDR2 are KGHSH and LQKENI. The CDR3 is 14 residues long. The V end was cut by 2 bases, the J end by 3 bases, with 10 bases between. CDR3 nucleotides: TGTGCCAGCTCACCAAGCAGGGATCACTATGGCTACACCTTC. The encoded protein is CASSPSRDHYGYTF.

The gene calls are TRBV7-6 and TRBJ1-1; TRBD1 is a possible D gene (5 bases). Germline loops: CDR1 SGHVS, CDR2 FNYEAQ. This CDR3 has 16 residues. V was pared by 4 bases and J by 4 bases, with 19 bases between. The CDR3 DNA is TGTGCCAGCAGCTCGGCGGGGCGAGGGGTGGCCACTGAAGCTTTCTTT. Encoded protein: CASSSAGRGVATEAFF.

The chain is built from TRBV19 and TRBJ2-7; D gene unclear. The CDR3 has 11 residues. The germline V and J ends were trimmed by 4 bases and 4 bases, with 5 bases remaining between them. Germline CDR1 reads LNHDA; CDR2 reads SQIVND (reference sequence). The DNA of the CDR3 is TGTGCCAGTAGTAATCTTTACGAGCAGTACTTC. This sequence encodes CASSNLYEQYF.

This clone was picked up one time. DNA of the CDR3: TGCGCCAGCAGTCAACACAGGCTCTCCTACGAGCAGTACTTC. Protein product: CASSQHRLSYEQYF. This chain joins TRBV23-1 and TRBJ2-7, with a tentative D call TRBD1 (5 bases). TRBV23-1 is an ORF; its function is uncertain. The CDR3 is made up of 14 amino acids. Trimming left V 2 bases short and J 0 bases short, with 8 bases between.

The rearrangement links TRBV4-1 to TRBJ1-4; 8 bases match TRBD1. The CDR3 extends over 14 amino acids. V was clipped by 1 base and J by 5 bases; unmatched bases: 0. Germline loops: CDR1 MGHRA, CDR2 YSYEKL. Here the CDR3 DNA reads TGCGCCAGCAGCCAAGGACAGGGGAATGAAAAACTGTTTTTT. Its translation is CASSQGQGNEKLFF.

This clone has more than one count but fewer than ten. The V and J genes are TRBV6-5 and TRBJ1-2, with 7 bases identical to TRBD1. V gave up 8 bases and J gave up 4 bases; unmatched junction bases: 10. Per germline, CDR1 MNHEY and CDR2 SVGAGI. This CDR3 is 14 amino acids long. The chain's CDR3 is CASSPPGQLYGYTF. CDR3 nucleotides: TGTGCCAGCTCACCGCCGGGACAGCTCTATGGCTACACCTTC.

This chain's CDR3 is CASSPGQLATGELFF. The DNA of the CDR3 is TGTGCCAGCAGCCCGGGACAATTGGCGACCGGGGAGCTGTTTTTT. This chain uses TRBV7-3 with TRBJ2-2; D might be TRBD1 (6 bases). The germline V gene has CDR1 SGHTA and CDR2 FQGTGA. Trimming took off 5 bases at V and 5 bases at J, with 15 bases between the two ends. The CDR3 extends over 15 amino acids. Together with reference TRBV7-3 and TRBJ2-2, the CDR3 gives the full variable domain: GAGVSQTPSNKVTEKGKYVELRCDPISGHTALYWYRQSLGQGPEFLIYFQGTGAADDSGLPNDRFFAVRPEGSVSTLKIQRTERGDSAVYLCASSPGQLATGELFFGEGSRLTVL.

The rearrangement uses TRBV7-2 and TRBJ2-3; 14 nucleotides match TRBD2. The CDR3 extends over 18 amino acids. J lost 1 base, V lost 5 bases, and 8 bases had no gene match. From germline, CDR1 is SGHTA and CDR2 FQGNSA. CDR3 coding DNA: TGTGCCAGCAGCCCACGGACTAGCGGGGGGTTTGGCACAGATACGCAGTATTTT. It specifies CASSPRTSGGFGTDTQYF.

The genes are TRBV9 and TRBJ1-6; TRBD1 matches at 9 bases. CDR3 size: 14 residues. CDR1 and CDR2 from the germline V gene are SGDLS and YYNGEE. V was clipped by 1 base and J by 8 bases; unmatched bases: 1. DNA of the CDR3: TGTGCCAGCAGCGTACGGGACAGGGATTCACCCCTCCACTTT. Amino acids: CASSVRDRDSPLHF.

The gene calls are TRBV6-4 and TRBJ1-4, with D hard to call. The CDR3 is 14 amino acids. V shed 3 bases and J shed 7 bases, with 12 bases lying between them. Germline V gives CDR1 MRHNA, CDR2 SNTAGT. CDR3 bases: TGTGCCAGCAGTGAGAATAGGGCGGGTGAAAAACTGTTTTTT. This translates into CASSENRAGEKLFF.